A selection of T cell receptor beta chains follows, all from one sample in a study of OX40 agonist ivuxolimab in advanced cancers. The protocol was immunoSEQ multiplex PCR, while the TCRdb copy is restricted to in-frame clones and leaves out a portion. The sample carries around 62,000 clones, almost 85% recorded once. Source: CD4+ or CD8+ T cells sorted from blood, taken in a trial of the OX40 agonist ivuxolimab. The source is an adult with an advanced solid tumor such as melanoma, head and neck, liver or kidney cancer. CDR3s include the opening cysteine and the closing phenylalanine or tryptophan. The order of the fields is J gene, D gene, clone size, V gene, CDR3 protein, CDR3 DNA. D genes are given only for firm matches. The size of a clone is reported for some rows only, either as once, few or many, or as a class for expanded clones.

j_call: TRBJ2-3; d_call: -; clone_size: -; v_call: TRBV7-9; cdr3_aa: CASSLEVGTDTQYF; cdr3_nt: TGTGCCAGCAGTTTGGAGGTTGGCACAGATACGCAGTATTTT
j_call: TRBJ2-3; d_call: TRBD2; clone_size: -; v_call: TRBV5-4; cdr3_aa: CASSSSSGARDTQYF; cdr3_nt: TGTGCCAGCAGCTCATCTAGCGGGGCGAGGGATACGCAGTATTTT
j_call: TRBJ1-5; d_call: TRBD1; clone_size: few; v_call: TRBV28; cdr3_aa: CASSSGQGAGQPQHF; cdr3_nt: TGTGCCAGCAGCTCCGGACAGGGGGCAGGACAGCCCCAGCATTTT
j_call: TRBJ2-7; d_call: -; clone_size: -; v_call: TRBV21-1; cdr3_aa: CASSTNGTPRFPLYEQYF; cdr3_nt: TGTGCCAGCAGCACAAACGGGACGCCCCGCTTCCCCCTCTACGAGCAGTACTTC
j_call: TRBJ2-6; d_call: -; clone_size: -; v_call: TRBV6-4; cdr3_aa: CASSDSTGSSGANVLTF; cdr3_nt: TGTGCCAGCAGTGACTCCACGGGCAGCTCTGGGGCCAACGTCCTGACTTTC
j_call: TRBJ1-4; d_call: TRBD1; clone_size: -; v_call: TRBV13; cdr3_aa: CASSLRQGIEKLFF; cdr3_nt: TGTGCCAGCAGCTTAAGACAGGGGATCGAAAAACTGTTTTTT
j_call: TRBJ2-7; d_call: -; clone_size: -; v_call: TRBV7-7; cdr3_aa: CASSLEQWGEQYF; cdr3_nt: TGTGCCAGCAGCTTAGAGCAGTGGGGCGAGCAGTACTTC
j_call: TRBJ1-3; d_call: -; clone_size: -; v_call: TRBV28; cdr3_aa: CASSPPRSTGNTIYF; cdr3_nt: TGTGCCAGCAGTCCACCCCGCAGTACTGGAAACACCATATATTTT
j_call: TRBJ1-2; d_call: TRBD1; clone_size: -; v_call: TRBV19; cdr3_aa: CASSPTGMTYGYTF; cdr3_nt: TGTGCCAGTAGTCCGACAGGGATGACCTATGGCTACACCTTC
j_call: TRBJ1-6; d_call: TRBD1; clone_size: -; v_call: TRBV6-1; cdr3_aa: CASSEPTGGFSYNSPLHF; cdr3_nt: TGTGCCAGCAGTGAACCAACAGGGGGTTTCTCCTATAATTCACCCCTCCACTTT
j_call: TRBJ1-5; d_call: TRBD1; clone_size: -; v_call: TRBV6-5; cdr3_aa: CASSYGRGSNQPQHF; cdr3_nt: TGTGCCAGCAGTTACGGCAGGGGGAGCAATCAGCCCCAGCATTTT
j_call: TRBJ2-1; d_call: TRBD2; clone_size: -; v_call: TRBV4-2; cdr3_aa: CASSQIARERDNEQFF; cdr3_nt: TGTGCCAGCAGCCAAATAGCGCGGGAGCGGGACAATGAGCAGTTCTTC
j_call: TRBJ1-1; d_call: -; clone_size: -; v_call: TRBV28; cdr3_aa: CASSFLGSGAFF; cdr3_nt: TGTGCCAGCAGTTTCTTGGGCAGTGGTGCTTTCTTT
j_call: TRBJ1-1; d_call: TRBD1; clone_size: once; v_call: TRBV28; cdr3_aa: CASSPLGRGGSTEAFF; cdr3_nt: TGTGCCAGCAGCCCTCTTGGCAGGGGGGGATCCACTGAAGCTTTCTTT
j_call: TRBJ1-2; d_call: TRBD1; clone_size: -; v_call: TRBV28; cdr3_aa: CASSTPRDRGYGYTF; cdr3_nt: TGTGCCAGCAGTACACCCCGGGACAGGGGATATGGCTACACCTTC
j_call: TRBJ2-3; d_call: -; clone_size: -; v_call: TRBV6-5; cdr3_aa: CATRTVGTTDTQYF; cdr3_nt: TGTGCCACAAGGACAGTGGGGACTACAGATACGCAGTATTTT
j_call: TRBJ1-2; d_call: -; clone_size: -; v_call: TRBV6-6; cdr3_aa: CASSSSTDYYGYTF; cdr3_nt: TGTGCCAGCAGCTCCTCGACGGATTACTATGGCTACACCTTC
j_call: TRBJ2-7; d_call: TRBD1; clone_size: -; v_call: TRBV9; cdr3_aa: CTGVGYEQYF; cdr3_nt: TGTACAGGGGTAGGTTACGAGCAGTACTTC
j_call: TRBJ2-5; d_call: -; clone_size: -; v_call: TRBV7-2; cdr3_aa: CASSFPTGRETQYF; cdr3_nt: TGTGCCAGCAGCTTTCCAACAGGGAGAGAGACCCAGTACTTC
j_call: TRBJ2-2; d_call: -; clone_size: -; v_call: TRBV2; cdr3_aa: CASSEMGFDKQSGELFF; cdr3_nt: TGTGCCAGCAGTGAAATGGGTTTCGATAAGCAATCCGGGGAGCTGTTTTTT
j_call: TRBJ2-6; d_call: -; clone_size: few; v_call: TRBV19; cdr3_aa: CASSSPSLAGANVLTF; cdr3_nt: TGTGCCAGTAGTAGCCCGTCCCTTGCCGGGGCCAACGTCCTGACTTTC
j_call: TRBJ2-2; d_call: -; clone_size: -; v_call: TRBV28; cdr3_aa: CASSLNPRGYTGELFF; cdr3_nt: TGTGCCAGCAGTTTAAACCCTAGGGGTTACACCGGGGAGCTGTTTTTT
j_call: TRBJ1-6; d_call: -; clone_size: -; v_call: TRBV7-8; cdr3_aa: CASSAAVSSYNSPLHF; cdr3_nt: TGTGCCAGCAGCGCAGCCGTCAGCTCCTATAATTCACCCCTCCACTTT
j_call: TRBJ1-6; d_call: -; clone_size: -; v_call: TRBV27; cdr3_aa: CASIPSGHRNSPLHF; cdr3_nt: TGTGCCAGCATACCCTCGGGACACCGAAATTCACCCCTCCACTTT
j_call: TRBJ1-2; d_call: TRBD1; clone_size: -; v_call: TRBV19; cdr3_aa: CASSSPQGGIRYGYTF; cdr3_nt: TGTGCCAGTAGTTCCCCACAGGGGGGCATTAGGTATGGCTACACCTTC
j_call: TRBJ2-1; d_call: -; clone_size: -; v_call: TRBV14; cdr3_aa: CASSRQNYNEQFF; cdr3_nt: TGTGCCAGCAGCCGACAAAATTACAATGAGCAGTTCTTC
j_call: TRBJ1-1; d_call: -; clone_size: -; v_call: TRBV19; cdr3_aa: CASSIRARGDTEAFF; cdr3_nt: TGTGCCAGTAGTATCCGGGCGCGGGGTGACACTGAAGCTTTCTTT
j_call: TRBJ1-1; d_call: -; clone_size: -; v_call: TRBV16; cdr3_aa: CASSQSRGGEAFF; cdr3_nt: TGTGCCAGCAGCCAATCCCGCGGGGGTGAAGCTTTCTTT
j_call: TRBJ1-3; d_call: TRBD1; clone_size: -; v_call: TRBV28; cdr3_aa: CASKGQPRNTIYF; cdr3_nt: TGTGCCAGCAAGGGACAGCCTCGAAACACCATATATTTT
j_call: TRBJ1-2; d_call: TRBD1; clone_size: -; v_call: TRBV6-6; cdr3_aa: CASRQGAYGYTF; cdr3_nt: TGTGCCAGTCGTCAGGGGGCCTATGGCTACACCTTC
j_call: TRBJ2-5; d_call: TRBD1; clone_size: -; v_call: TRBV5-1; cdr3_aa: CASSLYRGSQETQYF; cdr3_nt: TGCGCCAGCAGCTTGTACAGGGGAAGTCAAGAGACCCAGTACTTC
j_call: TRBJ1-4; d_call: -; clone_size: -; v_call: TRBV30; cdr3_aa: CAWSAGSGEKLFF; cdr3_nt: TGTGCCTGGAGTGCAGGGTCGGGTGAAAAACTGTTTTTT
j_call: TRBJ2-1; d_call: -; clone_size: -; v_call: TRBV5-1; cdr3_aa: CASSLVGREYNEQFF; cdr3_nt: TGCGCCAGCAGCTTGGTCGGCAGGGAATACAATGAGCAGTTCTTC
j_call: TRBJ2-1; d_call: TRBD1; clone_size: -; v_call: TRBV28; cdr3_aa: CASRPGDRGYNEQFF; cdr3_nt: TGTGCCAGCAGGCCCGGGGACAGGGGCTACAATGAGCAGTTCTTC
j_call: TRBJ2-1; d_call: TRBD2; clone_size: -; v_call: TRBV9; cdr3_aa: CASSGGLVNEQFF; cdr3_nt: TGTGCCAGCAGCGGAGGACTAGTCAATGAGCAGTTCTTC
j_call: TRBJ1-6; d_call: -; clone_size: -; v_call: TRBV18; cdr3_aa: CASSPADIKNSPLHF; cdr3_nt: TGTGCCAGCTCACCGGCAGACATTAAAAATTCACCCCTCCACTTT
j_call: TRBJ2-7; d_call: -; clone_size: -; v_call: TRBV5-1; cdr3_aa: CASSLVVQPYEQYF; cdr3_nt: TGCGCCAGCAGCTTGGTCGTTCAGCCCTACGAGCAGTACTTC
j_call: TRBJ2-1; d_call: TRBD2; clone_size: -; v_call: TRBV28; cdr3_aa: CASSSGLAGVGEQFF; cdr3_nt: TGTGCCAGCAGTTCAGGACTAGCGGGAGTGGGTGAGCAGTTCTTC
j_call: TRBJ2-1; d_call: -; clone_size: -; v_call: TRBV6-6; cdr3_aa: CASSLAPWIDNEQFF; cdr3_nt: TGTGCCAGCAGCTTAGCCCCATGGATTGACAATGAGCAGTTCTTC
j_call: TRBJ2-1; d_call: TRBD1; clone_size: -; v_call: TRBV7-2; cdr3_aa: CASSLSQGAYEQFF; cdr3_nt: TGTGCCAGCAGCTTATCCCAGGGGGCTTATGAGCAGTTCTTC
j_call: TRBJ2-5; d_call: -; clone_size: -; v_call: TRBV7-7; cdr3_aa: CASSLSDRKETQYF; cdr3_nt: TGTGCTAGCAGCTTATCTGACAGGAAAGAGACCCAGTACTTC
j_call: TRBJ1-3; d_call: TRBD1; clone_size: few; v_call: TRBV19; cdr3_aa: CASTLRGRGNTIYF; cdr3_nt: TGTGCCAGTACCCTCAGGGGGCGAGGAAACACCATATATTTT
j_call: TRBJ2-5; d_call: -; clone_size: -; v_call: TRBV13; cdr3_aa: CASSLGSGTETQYF; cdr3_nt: TGTGCCAGCAGCTTAGGGTCAGGGACGGAGACCCAGTACTTC
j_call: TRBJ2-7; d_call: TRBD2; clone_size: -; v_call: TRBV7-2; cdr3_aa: CASSLGLAHNYEQYF; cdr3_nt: TGTGCCAGCAGCTTAGGACTAGCGCACAACTACGAGCAGTACTTC
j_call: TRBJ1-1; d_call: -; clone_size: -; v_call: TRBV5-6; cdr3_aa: CASSLELGTTTEAFF; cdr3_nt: TGTGCCAGCAGCTTGGAATTGGGGACAACCACTGAAGCTTTCTTT
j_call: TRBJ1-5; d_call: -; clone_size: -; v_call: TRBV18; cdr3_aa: CASSPTPRSYSNQPQHF; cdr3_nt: TGTGCCAGCTCACCGACCCCACGTTCGTATAGCAATCAGCCCCAGCATTTT